What follows are 16 T cell receptor beta chains derived from one specimen sequenced in a study of response to subunit inactivated influenza vaccine. TCRdb reprocessed the RT-PCR reads with MiXCR, giving one entry per CDR3 protein. Counted here are approximately 200,000 distinct CDR3 sequences, 14% occurring once; the ten biggest clones make up about 25%. Specimen: CD8+ T cells sorted from PBMCs, collected 5 to 6 days after vaccination. These receptors were obtained from a man aged 50 or older who received an inactivated influenza vaccine.

V gene TRBV6-2 or TRBV6-3 combines with J gene TRBJ2-5; 9 bases are a match to TRBD2. Trimming at V came to 5 bases and at J to 0 bases, leaving 7 bases not matched to a gene. This CDR3 comprises 16 residues. CDR1 is MNHEY, CDR2 SVGEGT, per germline. Here the CDR3 reads CASSHRTSEYQETQYF. CDR3 nucleotides: TGTGCCAGCAGTCACCGGACTAGCGAGTACCAAGAGACCCAGTACTTC.

The chain links TRBV28 to TRBJ2-7; 8 nucleotides agree with TRBD1. J was trimmed by 4 bases and V by 5 bases; bases with no gene match: 16. Germline V gene data show CDR1 as MDHEN and CDR2 as SYDVKM. This CDR3 spans 17 amino acids. The CDR3 sequence: CASSPRTGIGEGYEQYF. The CDR3 bases are TGTGCCAGCAGTCCACGGACAGGGATTGGGGAAGGATACGAGCAGTACTTC.

This clonotype was seen many times. One junction end disagrees with the germline gene, perhaps due to a read error. This chain links TRBV9 with TRBJ2-7; 12 positions agree with TRBD2. Germline assignment: CDR1 SGDLS and CDR2 YYNGEE. The CDR3 spans 15 residues. CDR3 bases: TGTTCCAGCAGCCGCGGACTAGCGGGAATGTACGAGCAGTACTTC. Protein product: CSSSRGLAGMYEQYF.

The chain has TRBV11-2 and TRBJ2-5; 8 bases align to TRBD2. Germline V gene sequence: CDR1 SGHAT, CDR2 FQNNGV. The V segment lost 5 bases and the J segment 4 bases; nucleotides outside the gene matches: 15. This CDR3 has 17 amino acids. The CDR3 DNA follows: TGTGCCAGCAGCCCCGGGGGGGGACCTAACCTGATAGAGACCCAGTACTTC. This encodes CASSPGGGPNLIETQYF.

The rearrangement joins TRBV24-1 to TRBJ2-1; 7 bases map to TRBD2. V dropped 5 bases and J dropped 2; count of bases not matched to a gene: 8. The CDR3 has 16 amino acids. Germline CDR1 reads KGHDR; CDR2 reads SFDVKD. CDR3 coding DNA: TGTGCCACCAGTGGCCCCCCTAGCGGCACCTACAATGAGCAGTTCTTC. Its protein is CATSGPPSGTYNEQFF.

This clonotype turned up a few times. This rearrangement joins TRBV14 to TRBJ2-3; D tentatively fits TRBD1 or TRBD2 (5 bases each). Deletions cut 3 bases from V and 2 bases from J, with 12 bases between. Germline CDR1 is SGHDN and CDR2 is FVKESK. There are 15 residues in the CDR3. CDR3 amino acids: CASSQGTLATDTQYF. The DNA for the CDR3 is TGTGCCAGCAGCCAGGGGACCCTGGCCACAGATACGCAGTATTTT.

This clonotype was seen more than once but under ten times. The V and J genes are TRBV7-9 and TRBJ2-1; D gene uncertain. The V gene lost 5 bases and the J gene lost 7 bases, with 12 bases spanning the gap. This CDR3 has 13 residues. Per the germline V gene, CDR1 is SEHNR and CDR2 is FQNEAQ (reference sequence). The chain's CDR3 is CASSPSDPNEQFF. The CDR3 DNA sequence: TGTGCCAGCAGCCCCTCCGACCCGAATGAGCAGTTCTTC.

This chain joins TRBV12-3 or TRBV12-4 and TRBJ2-1; 13 bases agree with TRBD2. This CDR3 has 17 amino acids. V shed 3 bases, J shed 4 bases, and the junction held 6 bases outside the gene matches. The CDR3 coding sequence is TGTGCCAGCAGTTTGGATGGGACTAGCGGGGTTTACAATGAGCAGTTCTTC. Residues: CASSLDGTSGVYNEQFF.

This chain joins TRBV27 and TRBJ2-3, with D maybe TRBD2 (6 bases). Trimming took off 4 bases at V and 4 bases at J, with 21 bases between the two ends. The CDR3 covers 17 residues. Germline V gives CDR1 MNHEY, CDR2 SMNVEV (reference sequence). In DNA, the CDR3 is TGTGCCAGCAGTTCCAAGGGGTATCGGGAGCTGCCAGATACGCAGTATTTT. It is translated as CASSSKGYRELPDTQYF.

The table lists this clonotype with a few counts. V is TRBV27 and J is TRBJ1-2, with a possible D match to TRBD1 (6 bases). CDR3 length: 14 amino acids. Trimming took off 1 base at V and 8 bases at J, with 14 bases between the two ends. The germline V gene encodes CDR1 MNHEY and CDR2 SMNVEV (reference sequence). Written as DNA, the CDR3 is TGTGCCAGCAGTTTATTGGGACAAGATGTCGGCTACACCTTC. It is translated as CASSLLGQDVGYTF.

This clonotype was detected many times. The rearrangement joins TRBV4-3 to TRBJ2-7; D gene ambiguous. The CDR3 consists of 14 residues. Germline CDR1 LGHNA, CDR2 YSLEER. Trimming removed 1 base at V and 4 bases at J, with 11 bases between. The CDR3: CASSQVGKEYEQYF. The DNA for the CDR3 is TGCGCCAGCAGCCAAGTAGGCAAGGAGTACGAGCAGTACTTC.

This clonotype was counted ten times or more. The rearrangement joins TRBV5-1 to TRBJ2-2, with 10 bases identical to TRBD2. The V and J ends lost 4 bases and 2 bases, in that order; junction bases with no gene match: 5. Germline V gives CDR1 SGHRS, CDR2 YFSETQ. The CDR3 runs 16 residues. The chain's CDR3 is CASSAASGGNTGELFF. CDR3 nucleotide sequence: TGCGCCAGCAGCGCCGCTAGCGGGGGAAACACCGGGGAGCTGTTTTTT.

This clonotype was counted many times. This chain connects TRBV12-3 or TRBV12-4 to TRBJ2-7; TRBD2 matches 7 bases. The CDR3 has 14 residues. J was trimmed by 5 bases and V by 0 bases; bases with no gene match: 4. CDR3 protein: CASSLAPLADEQYF. In DNA, the CDR3 is TGTGCCAGCAGTTTAGCCCCTCTAGCGGACGAGCAGTACTTC.

CDR3 coding DNA: TGTGCCAGCAGTTCCTGGGACGGAGATACGCAGTATTTT. Protein product: CASSSWDGDTQYF. The gene calls are TRBV27 and TRBJ2-3; tentatively, D is TRBD1 or TRBD2 (5 bases each). Germline V gives CDR1 MNHEY, CDR2 SMNVEV (reference sequence). Trimming left V 4 bases short and J 5 bases short, with 10 bases between. The CDR3 runs to 13 residues.

The chain employs TRBV15 and TRBJ2-5; 10 positions match TRBD2. The CDR3 covers 17 residues. Trimming removed 1 base from V and 2 bases from J; junction bases left unmatched: 7. CDR1 and CDR2 (germline): LNHNV, YYDKDF (reference sequence). CDR3 DNA sequence: TGTGCCACCAGCAGAGTTTTTGGGACTAGCGAACAAGAGACCCAGTACTTC. Translated: CATSRVFGTSEQETQYF.

CDR3 DNA sequence: TGTGCCAGTAGTATCGTCGCTGGGCAGGGCAGAGACATTCAGTACTTC. Translation: CASSIVAGQGRDIQYF. The chain joins TRBV19 to TRBJ2-4; D perhaps matches TRBD1 (5 bases). V lost 3 bases and J 8 bases, leaving 20 bases between the germline ends. The CDR3 loop spans 16 amino acids. In germline, CDR1 is LNHDA, CDR2 SQIVND (reference sequence). Full variable domain (missing parts from reference TRBV19 and TRBJ2-4): DGGITQSPKYLFRKEGQNVTLSCEQNLNHDAMYWYRQDPGQGLRLIYYSQIVNDFQKGDIAEGYSVSREKKESFPLTVTSAQKNPTAFYLCASSIVAGQGRDIQYFGAGTRLSVL.